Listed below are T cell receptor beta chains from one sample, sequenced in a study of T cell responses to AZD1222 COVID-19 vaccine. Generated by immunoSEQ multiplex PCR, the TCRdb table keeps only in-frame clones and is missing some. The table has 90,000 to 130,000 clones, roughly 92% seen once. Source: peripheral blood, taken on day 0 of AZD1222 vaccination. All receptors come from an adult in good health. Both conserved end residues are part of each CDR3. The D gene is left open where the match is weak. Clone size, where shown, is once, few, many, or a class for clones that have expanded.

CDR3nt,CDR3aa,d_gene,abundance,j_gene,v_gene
TGCGCCAGCAGCCAAGGACAGGGGTTTTTGAACACTGAAGCTTTCTTT,CASSQGQGFLNTEAFF,TRBD1,NA,TRBJ1-1,TRBV4-1
TGTGCCAGCCCCCTAAGGGACGGGGTGGGTTTTACCGGGGAGCTGTTTTTT,CASPLRDGVGFTGELFF,NA,NA,TRBJ2-2,TRBV7-2
TGTGCCAGCAGCTTAAGGAGGGGAGGGATTCAGTACTTC,CASSLRRGGIQYF,TRBD2,NA,TRBJ2-4,TRBV11-1
TGCGCCAGCAGCGCGGGGACAGAATCACCCCTCCACTTT,CASSAGTESPLHF,TRBD1,NA,TRBJ1-6,TRBV5-1
TGTGCCAGCAGCGTAGGGGACCTACCCGCCTACGAGCAGTACTTC,CASSVGDLPAYEQYF,NA,NA,TRBJ2-7,TRBV9
TGTGCCAGCAGCAAACAGGGGACTGCAGAGACCCAGTACTTC,CASSKQGTAETQYF,NA,NA,TRBJ2-5,TRBV13
TGTGCCAGCAGGACTGGGACAGGGACGGAGACCCAGTACTTC,CASRTGTGTETQYF,TRBD1,NA,TRBJ2-5,TRBV6-5
TGCGCCAGCAGCTTACGGGGGACCTACAATGAGCAGTTCTTC,CASSLRGTYNEQFF,NA,NA,TRBJ2-1,TRBV5-1
TGCGCCAGCAGCTTGGTCGGGGGTGACGGGAGGGGAGAGACCCAGTACTTC,CASSLVGGDGRGETQYF,TRBD2,NA,TRBJ2-5,TRBV5-1
TGTGCCATTCAGACCGGGACAGGGGGATTCTATGGCTACACCTTC,CAIQTGTGGFYGYTF,TRBD1,NA,TRBJ1-2,TRBV28
TGTGCCAGCTCAGCAGTGAACACTGAAGCTTTCTTT,CASSAVNTEAFF,NA,many,TRBJ1-1,TRBV18
TGTGCCAGTACCACAGTAACCATAAGGAACAATCAGCCCCAGCATTTT,CASTTVTIRNNQPQHF,NA,NA,TRBJ1-5,TRBV19
TGTGCCGCAGGCACAGGGGGCGGATATGGCTACACCTTC,CAAGTGGGYGYTF,TRBD1,NA,TRBJ1-2,TRBV6-5
TGTGCCAGCAGTCGGGACAGGGGAACCAAAAACATTCAGTACTTC,CASSRDRGTKNIQYF,TRBD1,NA,TRBJ2-4,TRBV2
TGTGCCAGCAACCGACAGGGGAGTCTGAACACTGAAGCTTTCTTT,CASNRQGSLNTEAFF,TRBD1,NA,TRBJ1-1,TRBV6-5
TGCGCCAGCAGCTTGGCCGGCAGGGATGGAGACTATGGCTACACCTTC,CASSLAGRDGDYGYTF,NA,NA,TRBJ1-2,TRBV5-1
TGTGCCACCCTGTTGGGGGTAAGCACTGAAGCTTTCTTT,CATLLGVSTEAFF,NA,NA,TRBJ1-1,TRBV24-1
TGTGCCAGCAGCTTGGGGGGGACTAGAAGGGATACGCAGTATTTT,CASSLGGTRRDTQYF,TRBD2,NA,TRBJ2-3,TRBV5-4
TGTGCCAGCAGCCGACGGAGCAATCAGCCCCAGCATTTT,CASSRRSNQPQHF,NA,once,TRBJ1-5,TRBV12-3/TRBV12-4
TGTGCCAGCAGCCAGTCCTCTAGCGGGGGGGCCTCGTACGAGCAGTACTTC,CASSQSSSGGASYEQYF,TRBD2,NA,TRBJ2-7,TRBV4-2
TGTGCCAGCAGCTTATATGGCAGGGGTGTCACCGGGGAGCTGTTTTTT,CASSLYGRGVTGELFF,NA,NA,TRBJ2-2,TRBV11-3
TGTGCCACCAGCAGAAATCGCCAGACCTCTGAAGCTTTCTTT,CATSRNRQTSEAFF,NA,NA,TRBJ1-1,TRBV15
TGTGCCAGCAGCTCAGGGACAGTGACTTACGAGCAGTACTTC,CASSSGTVTYEQYF,TRBD1,NA,TRBJ2-7,TRBV28
TGTGCCAGCAGCAACCGACAGTCCTACGAGCAGTACTTC,CASSNRQSYEQYF,NA,NA,TRBJ2-7,TRBV7-9
TGTGCCAGCAGTATTTACCGGGACAGGGTCTACGAGCAGTACTTC,CASSIYRDRVYEQYF,TRBD1,NA,TRBJ2-7,TRBV27
TGTGCCAGCAGCCCGATGGGACAGTTCTATGGCTACACCTTC,CASSPMGQFYGYTF,TRBD1,NA,TRBJ1-2,TRBV27
TGTGCCAGCAGCCAGGGGGGCTCAAAGTACACTGAAGCTTTCTTT,CASSQGGSKYTEAFF,NA,NA,TRBJ1-1,TRBV3-1/TRBV3-2
TGTGCCTGGAGTGTTGACAGGGGTCACTACGAGCAGTACTTC,CAWSVDRGHYEQYF,TRBD1,NA,TRBJ2-7,TRBV30
TGCGCCAGCAGCTTGATTCGGCAGCTAACAAATCAGCCCCAGCATTTT,CASSLIRQLTNQPQHF,NA,NA,TRBJ1-5,TRBV5-1
TGCGCCAGCACTCCATGGGACAGGGACTGGAACACTGAAGCTTTCTTT,CASTPWDRDWNTEAFF,TRBD1,NA,TRBJ1-1,TRBV23-1
TGTGCCACCAGTGATGCCGGGACAAGCTTCGGGACCCAGCATTTT,CATSDAGTSFGTQHF,NA,NA,TRBJ1-5,TRBV24-1
TGCGCCAGCAGCCAAGAAGGGCAGGGGTACGGGGAGCTGTTTTTT,CASSQEGQGYGELFF,NA,once,TRBJ2-2,TRBV4-1
TGTGCCAGCAGCCGAGCCCCATTAGATACGCAGTATTTT,CASSRAPLDTQYF,NA,once,TRBJ2-3,TRBV4-2
TGTGCCGGCAAACAGGGGGCCGGCGGGGAGCTGTTTTTT,CAGKQGAGGELFF,TRBD1,NA,TRBJ2-2,TRBV19
TGTGCCAGCAGCTTAGACGGGCAAGAGACCCAGTACTTC,CASSLDGQETQYF,NA,NA,TRBJ2-5,TRBV11-3
TGTGCCAGCAGTGAACTCTGGGTTCCCAATCAGCCCCAGCATTTT,CASSELWVPNQPQHF,NA,NA,TRBJ1-5,TRBV6-1
TGTGCCAGCACAGCAGGCGGGAACACTGAAGCTTTCTTT,CASTAGGNTEAFF,NA,NA,TRBJ1-1,TRBV6-1
TGTGCCACCAGCAGGCGGGGACAAACCATTCAGCCCCAGCATTTT,CATSRRGQTIQPQHF,NA,NA,TRBJ1-5,TRBV15
TGTGCCAGCAGTTTGGACGAGAGCTCCTACAATGAGCAGTTCTTC,CASSLDESSYNEQFF,NA,NA,TRBJ2-1,TRBV28